The 23 T cell receptor beta chains below come from one sample, sequenced in a study of T cell responses to AZD1222 COVID-19 vaccine. Clones were read by immunoSEQ multiplex PCR, and TCRdb kept only the in-frame ones, dropping some. The table records 85,000 to 90,000 clones, approximately 88% of them present only once. The input for sequencing was peripheral blood, taken 28 days after the second AZD1222 dose. The origin of the receptors is an adult who received the AZD1222 COVID-19 vaccine.

The V call is TRBV29-1, the J call TRBJ1-2; TRBD1 might be the D (5 bases). This CDR3 contains 12 residues. The germline V gene encodes CDR1 SQVTM and CDR2 ANQGSEA. With 7 bases removed from V and 2 bases from J, the gap between germline ends came to 11 bases. The CDR3 loop reads CSAGGRNYGYTF. The CDR3, as DNA: TGCAGCGCGGGGGGACGGAACTATGGCTACACCTTC.

V usage is TRBV9 and J usage is TRBJ2-7; D assignment may be TRBD1 or TRBD2 (6 bases each). The CDR3 has 14 residues. The germline gives CDR1 SGDLS, CDR2 YYNGEE. Trimming took 3 bases from V and 6 from J, leaving 16 bases between them. This CDR3 is CASSALLGGGEQYF. CDR3 in DNA: TGTGCCAGCAGCGCCCTCCTGGGGGGCGGCGAGCAGTACTTC. Full variable domain (rest looked up from reference TRBV9 and TRBJ2-7): DSGVTQTPKHLITATGQRVTLRCSPRSGDLSVYWYQQSLDQGLQFLIQYYNGEERAKGNILERFSAQQFPDLHSELNLSSLELGDSALYFCASSALLGGGEQYFGPGTRLTVT.

The chain has TRBV6-1 and TRBJ2-7; D unclear. V gave up 2 bases and J gave up 4 bases, with 3 bases separating them. CDR1 MNHNS and CDR2 SASEGT come from the germline V gene. The CDR3 is 11 residues long. The CDR3 DNA reads as TGTGCCAGCAGTGAAAGGTACGAGCAGTACTTC. Translated: CASSERYEQYF.

This rearrangement joins TRBV3-1 (or the pseudogene TRBV3-2) to TRBJ2-5, with a possible D match to TRBD2 (7 bases). Trimming removed 6 bases at V and 5 bases at J, with 19 bases between. This CDR3 is 15 amino acids long. Per the germline V gene, CDR1 is LGHDT and CDR2 is YNNKEL (reference sequence). The CDR3 spells CASRDRGAAGETQYF. Here the CDR3 DNA reads TGTGCCAGCAGAGACCGGGGGGCCGCCGGGGAGACCCAGTACTTC.

The V gene is TRBV12-5, the J gene TRBJ2-2; 9 bases agree with TRBD1. This CDR3 is built from 13 residues. The junction had 4 bases not matched to a gene; V was cut back by 3 bases and J by 11 bases. CDR1 is LGHNT and CDR2 is FRNRAP in the germline V gene. CDR3 protein: CASGLLDRGELFF. The CDR3 DNA is TGTGCTAGTGGTTTATTGGACAGGGGTGAGCTGTTTTTT. Supplemented by reference TRBV12-5 and TRBJ2-2, the full variable domain reads DARVTQTPRHKVTEMGQEVTMRCQPILGHNTVFWYRQTMMQGLELLAYFRNRAPLDDSGMPKDRFSAEMPDATLATLKIQPSEPRDSAVYFCASGLLDRGELFFGEGSRLTVL.

The chain uses TRBV6-2 or TRBV6-3 and TRBJ1-5; 9 nucleotides line up with TRBD1. The CDR3 is made up of 15 amino acids. V shed 1 base, J shed 7 bases, and the junction held 5 bases outside the gene matches. The germline V gene encodes CDR1 MNHEY and CDR2 SVGEGT. The CDR3 protein is CASSYWGQGRQPQHF. CDR3 sequence (DNA): TGTGCCAGCAGTTACTGGGGACAGGGAAGGCAGCCCCAGCATTTT.

The rearrangement uses TRBV5-6 and TRBJ2-1, with D possibly matching TRBD2 (5 bases). V shed 1 base and J shed 2 bases, with 7 bases lying between them. Germline V gene lookup returns CDR1 SGHDT and CDR2 YYEEEE. The length of the CDR3 is 14 residues. The CDR3 reads CASSLPGTYNEQFF. Written as DNA, the CDR3 is TGTGCCAGCAGCTTGCCGGGAACCTACAATGAGCAGTTCTTC.

The rearrangement uses TRBV11-2 and TRBJ2-6; D not resolved. The germline V gene has CDR1 SGHAT and CDR2 FQNNGV. This CDR3 region has 13 residues. V gave up 5 bases and J gave up 3 bases, with 5 bases separating them. The CDR3 loop is CASSPRGANVLTF. The DNA of the CDR3 is TGTGCCAGCAGCCCCCGTGGGGCCAACGTCCTGACTTTC.

V is TRBV2 and J is TRBJ1-5; tentative D call: TRBD1 (6 bases). Germline CDR1 is SNHLY and CDR2 is FYNNEI. The CDR3 contains 14 residues. The ends were cut back, 6 bases at V and 8 bases at J, with 17 bases in the middle. The CDR3 DNA reads as TGTGCCAGCAGGAGCCGGACAGCCATGGAGCCCCAGCATTTT. Its protein is CASRSRTAMEPQHF. The full variable domain, its missing parts supplied by reference TRBV2 and TRBJ1-5, is EPEVTQTPSHQVTQMGQEVILRCVPISNHLYFYWYRQILGQKVEFLVSFYNNEISEKSEIFDDQFSVERPDGSNFTLKIRSTKLEDSAMYFCASRSRTAMEPQHFGDGTRLSIL.

This CDR3 reads CASSQGGTEQKLFF. CDR3 nucleotide sequence: TGTGCCAGCAGCCAAGGGGGAACAGAACAAAAACTGTTTTTT. This rearrangement joins TRBV4-2 to TRBJ1-4; D uncertain. Per germline, CDR1 LGHNA and CDR2 YNFKEQ. V lost 1 base to trimming and J lost 9 bases, with 12 bases between them. CDR3 length: 14 residues.

J is TRBJ1-1 and V is TRBV2; D gene uncertain. The CDR3 runs to 14 residues. Germline assignment: CDR1 SNHLY and CDR2 FYNNEI. The ends were cut back, 10 bases at V and 2 bases at J, with 17 bases in the middle. CDR3 sequence reads: CATGSGSGNTEAFF. DNA for the CDR3: TGTGCCACGGGGTCAGGCTCTGGCAACACTGAAGCTTTCTTT.

V gene TRBV9 combines with J gene TRBJ2-1; 9 bases fit TRBD1. V was clipped by 6 bases and J by 7 bases; unmatched bases: 14. The germline CDR1 and CDR2 sequences are SGDLS and YYNGEE. This CDR3 has 16 amino acids. This CDR3 is CASTETGTGWGNEQFF. In DNA form, the CDR3 reads TGTGCCAGCACCGAAACCGGGACAGGGTGGGGAAATGAGCAGTTCTTC.

The chain is built from TRBV19 and TRBJ2-2, with 10 bases aligning to TRBD1. V shed 6 bases and J 5 bases; nucleotides not matched to a gene: 3. The CDR3 is 14 amino acids. The germline CDR1 and CDR2 sequences are LNHDA and SQIVND (reference sequence). The CDR3 sequence: CASRRTGGTGELFF. For the CDR3, the DNA is TGTGCCAGTAGAAGGACAGGGGGAACCGGGGAGCTGTTTTTT.

CDR3 region: CASRPAGGLANTEAFF. The CDR3 DNA reads TGCGCCAGCAGGCCCGCAGGGGGCCTAGCAAACACTGAAGCTTTCTTT. This rearrangement joins TRBV5-1 to TRBJ1-1, with 8 bases matching TRBD1. The V gene end was trimmed by 5 bases and the J gene end by 2 bases; junction bases not matched to a gene: 11. In germline, CDR1 is SGHRS, CDR2 YFSETQ. CDR3 length equals 16 residues.

The J gene is TRBJ1-1, the V gene TRBV29-1; D gene uncertain. CDR3 length: 11 residues. V shed 8 bases and J shed 4 bases, with 11 bases lying between them. Germline assignment: CDR1 SQVTM and CDR2 ANQGSEA. The CDR3 nucleotides are TGCAGCAGTGAGGTCGGCACTGAAGCTTTCTTT. This encodes CSSEVGTEAFF.

The genes are TRBV10-3 and TRBJ2-7, with 9 nucleotides matching TRBD1. The CDR3 totals 13 residues. V was pared by 9 bases and J by 5 bases, with 8 bases of the junction left unmatched. From germline, CDR1 is ENHRY and CDR2 SYGVKD. The CDR3 is CAITGTGPDEQYF. CDR3 coding DNA: TGTGCCATTACCGGGACAGGGCCTGACGAGCAGTACTTC.

The chain is built from TRBV5-1 and TRBJ2-3; 9 bases match TRBD1. The length of the CDR3 is 15 residues. The V segment lost 3 bases and the J segment 3 bases; nucleotides outside the gene matches: 5. Germline V CDR1 and CDR2: SGHRS, YFSETQ. In DNA form, the CDR3 reads TGCGCCAGCAGCTCCGGACAGGGGAGGACAGATACGCAGTATTTT. It translates to CASSSGQGRTDTQYF.

The rearrangement joins TRBV27 to TRBJ2-7; a weak D match, TRBD1 (5 bases). Germline CDR1 is MNHEY and CDR2 is SMNVEV (reference sequence). V shed 4 bases and J shed 3 bases, with 16 bases lying between them. This CDR3 is 15 amino acids long. CDR3: CASSYRMRQGYEQYF. CDR3 nucleotide sequence: TGTGCCAGCAGTTATCGGATGCGGCAGGGCTACGAGCAGTACTTC.

The chain has TRBV6-5 and TRBJ2-7; tentatively, D is TRBD1 (7 bases). The ends were cut back, 6 bases at V and 6 bases at J, with 21 bases in the middle. Germline V lookup: CDR1 MNHEY, CDR2 SVGAGI. The CDR3 is made up of 15 amino acids. CDR3 region: CASSRFPRQGGEQYF. The CDR3 coding sequence is TGTGCCAGCAGCCGCTTTCCGAGACAGGGAGGCGAGCAGTACTTC.

The chain joins TRBV6-5 to TRBJ1-5; 9 positions agree with TRBD1. The CDR3 sequence is 15 residues long. Germline-derived CDR1 and CDR2 are MNHEY and SVGAGI. The V and J ends lost 6 bases and 2 bases, in that order; junction bases with no gene match: 5. The CDR3 is CASSPDRGGNQPQHF. The CDR3 DNA sequence: TGTGCCAGCAGCCCCGACAGGGGGGGCAATCAGCCCCAGCATTTT.

J is TRBJ2-7 and V is TRBV6-5, with 15 positions matching TRBD2. The CDR3 extends over 14 amino acids. Losses at the gene ends were 6 bases for V and 4 bases for J; bases not matched to a gene: 1. The V gene's germline CDR1 is MNHEY and CDR2 SVGAGI. CDR3 in DNA: TGTGCCAGCAGGGGGACTAGCGGGGGGTACGAGCAGTACTTC. Translated: CASRGTSGGYEQYF.

This clone was picked up a small number of times. The chain is built from TRBV30 and TRBJ2-5; 11 bases align to TRBD2. The V gene's germline CDR1 is GTSNPN and CDR2 SVGIG (reference sequence). V was pared by 1 base and J by 6 bases, with 10 bases of the junction left unmatched. The CDR3 is 16 amino acids. Here the CDR3 reads CAWSGLAGRLGQTQYF. The CDR3 bases are TGTGCCTGGAGTGGACTAGCGGGACGCCTCGGGCAGACCCAGTACTTC. The full variable domain, completed using reference TRBV30 and TRBJ2-5, is SQTIHQWPATLVQPVGSPLSLECTVEGTSNPNLYWYRQAAGRGLQLLFYSVGIGQISSEVPQNLSASRPQDRQFILSSKKLLLSDSGFYLCAWSGLAGRLGQTQYFGPGTRLLVL.

This sequence joins TRBV7-2 and TRBJ1-2; TRBD1 is a possible D gene (6 bases). The CDR3 totals 14 residues. CDR1 and CDR2 (germline): SGHTA, FQGNSA. The ends were cut back, 6 bases at V and 2 bases at J, with 13 bases in the middle. CDR3: CASRQGGVNYGYTF. CDR3 nucleotide sequence: TGTGCCAGCAGACAGGGTGGAGTGAACTATGGCTACACCTTC.